What follows is one T cell receptor (beta chain) and its context. The sample is drawn from a study of blood T cell repertoires in COVID-19. In the study overall: Sources were T cells, B-cell-depleted T cells, or PBMCs; the material itself was cDNA or gDNA.

TCRdb's copy holds only in-frame clones and misses some; the assay was immunoSEQ multiplex PCR. Found here are under 250,000 clones, roughly 81% of them singletons; the top ten hold approximately 8.1%. The TCR sequence derives from a woman aged 50 to 65 with active or convalescent COVID-19. Sequencing was performed on peripheral blood.

The DNA of the CDR3 is TGTGCCAGCAGCTTAGTGGACAGGGGGGACTATGGCTACACCTTC. Translating it yields CASSLVDRGDYGYTF. The rearrangement uses TRBV7-6 and TRBJ1-2; 10 bases map to TRBD1. Germline loops: CDR1 SGHVS, CDR2 FNYEAQ. CDR3 length: 15 amino acids. Trimming removed 1 base from V and 3 bases from J; junction bases left unmatched: 2. Using reference TRBV7-6 and TRBJ1-2 for the parts outside the CDR3, the full variable domain is GAGVSQSPRYKVTKRGQDVALRCDPISGHVSLYWYRQALGQGPEFLTYFNYEAQQDKSGLPNDRFSAERPEGSISTLTIQRTEQRDSAMYRCASSLVDRGDYGYTFGSGTRLTVV.